A selection of T cell receptor beta chains follows, all from one sample in a study of blood T cells in healthy people across ages. TCRdb reprocessed the 5' RACE reads with MiXCR, giving one entry per CDR3 protein. The data show hundreds of thousands of distinct CDR3 sequences, less than 45% seen once. Material: blood. All receptors derive from a man at least 80 years old in good health. The CDR3 runs from the conserved cysteine through the conserved F or W. The D gene is left open where the match is weak. The listing skips clone size in some rows; elsewhere it reads once, few, many or a size class.

V,D,size,J,DNA,CDR3
TRBV7-2,TRBD2,-,TRBJ2-5,TGTGCCAGCAGCACCCAGAGGCTAGCGGGCACGTACCAAGAGACCCAGTACTTC,CASSTQRLAGTYQETQYF
TRBV20-1,-,-,TRBJ2-7,TGCAGTGCTCCCAAGCAGGGGACCTACGAGCAGTACTTC,CSAPKQGTYEQYF
TRBV20-1,-,few,TRBJ1-2,TGCAGTGCTCGAGGAGATGTGGACTATGGCTACACCTTC,CSARGDVDYGYTF
TRBV6-1,-,many,TRBJ2-3,TGTGCCAGCAGTGAAAGGTTCACGCAGTATTTT,CASSERFTQYF
TRBV5-1,TRBD2,few,TRBJ2-3,TGCGCCAGCAGCTCGGAAAGGACTAGCGGGACGGCAGATACGCAGTATTTT,CASSSERTSGTADTQYF
TRBV20-1,-,few,TRBJ2-4,TGCAGTGCCCCAGGATTAGCCAAAAACATTCAGTACTTC,CSAPGLAKNIQYF
TRBV20-1,-,few,TRBJ2-1,TGCAGTGCTAACAGGGTGGGTCCCTACAATGAGCAGTTCTTC,CSANRVGPYNEQFF
TRBV6-2/TRBV6-3,-,few,TRBJ2-7,TGTGCCAGCAGTTACGTCCCCCAGGGACGGAAAACCTACGAGCAGTACTTC,CASSYVPQGRKTYEQYF
TRBV7-6,-,-,TRBJ1-1,TGTGCCAGCAGCGTCGCAGGGGTCACTGAAGCTTTCTTT,CASSVAGVTEAFF
TRBV9,-,-,TRBJ2-1,TGTGCCAGCAGCGTAGAATGGGGGGCTGGTAATGAGCAGTTCTTC,CASSVEWGAGNEQFF
TRBV5-1,-,few,TRBJ1-1,TGCGCCAGCAAAGGGTCGTTCGGGGAGAACACTGAAGCTTTCTTT,CASKGSFGENTEAFF
TRBV5-1,-,-,TRBJ1-1,TGCGCCAGCAGTGTCGGGGACACTGAAGCTTTCTTT,CASSVGDTEAFF
TRBV7-9,TRBD2,once,TRBJ2-7,TGTGCCAGCAGCAGCGGGGGTAGGGTAGGCGAGCAGTACTTC,CASSSGGRVGEQYF
TRBV19,-,-,TRBJ2-3,TGTGCCAGTATGCATGGGGCTTCTAGCACAGATACGCAGTATTTT,CASMHGASSTDTQYF
TRBV7-2,-,once,TRBJ1-2,TGTGCCAGCAGCTTAGATGTCGCCAGCTACACCTTC,CASSLDVASYTF
TRBV5-8,TRBD2,-,TRBJ2-1,TGTGCCAGCAGCTTGCTGACTAGCGGGGGAATCTACAATGAGCAGTTCTTC,CASSLLTSGGIYNEQFF
TRBV20-1,TRBD1,-,TRBJ2-7,TGCAGTGGTATTAGGGACAGGGCCAACGAGCAGTACTTC,CSGIRDRANEQYF
TRBV6-6,TRBD2,few,TRBJ2-1,TGTGCCAGCAGTCCCACTAGCGGGAGGTCCTACAATGAGCAGTTCTTC,CASSPTSGRSYNEQFF
TRBV27,-,once,TRBJ2-7,TGTGCCAGCAGTTCCTACAGGGCGGTTACCTACGAGCAGTACTTC,CASSSYRAVTYEQYF
TRBV12-3/TRBV12-4,-,-,TRBJ2-1,TGTGCCAGCAGTCCGGGACGAATGGCGGGGAATGAGCAGTTCTTC,CASSPGRMAGNEQFF
TRBV9,TRBD1,-,TRBJ2-5,TGTGCCAGCAGCACCCAGACAGGGGCAGCAGAGACCCAGTACTTC,CASSTQTGAAETQYF
TRBV6-5,TRBD1,-,TRBJ2-1,TGTGCCAGCAGTTTCCAGACAGGGTACAATGAGCAGTTCTTC,CASSFQTGYNEQFF
TRBV20-1,TRBD2,few,TRBJ2-1,TGCAGTGCTAGAGAGATCAGCGGGAGGCCTCCCTTTTACAATGAGCAGTTCTTC,CSAREISGRPPFYNEQFF
TRBV7-2,TRBD1,-,TRBJ2-3,TGTGCCAGCAGTCGGACAGGGGGCGCCCCAGTTTTCACAGATACGCAGTATTTT,CASSRTGGAPVFTDTQYF
TRBV29-1,-,many,TRBJ2-7,TGCAGCGTTGAAATCTCCGGGTCTCACGTCGACGAGCAGTACTTC,CSVEISGSHVDEQYF
TRBV27,-,-,TRBJ1-6,TGTGCCAGCACTTCCTCGTATAACAATTCACCCCTCCACTTT,CASTSSYNNSPLHF
TRBV4-2,TRBD2,many,TRBJ2-7,TGTGCCAGCAGCCAAGACGCCGGGACTAGCGGGGGTTACGAGCAGTACTTC,CASSQDAGTSGGYEQYF
TRBV20-1,TRBD1,few,TRBJ2-7,TGCAGTGCTAGGGGACAGTTCTACGAGCAGTACTTC,CSARGQFYEQYF
TRBV7-9,-,few,TRBJ1-4,TGTGCCAGCAGCTCGCGATCTAATGAAAAACTGTTTTTT,CASSSRSNEKLFF
TRBV5-1,-,few,TRBJ2-7,TGCGCCAGCAGCTTGTCGCAGGAGGGCTACGAGCAGTACTTC,CASSLSQEGYEQYF
TRBV7-9,TRBD1,few,TRBJ2-1,TGTGCCAGCAGCTTAGCGTGGGACAGGCTGAATGAGCAGTTCTTC,CASSLAWDRLNEQFF
TRBV19,-,-,TRBJ2-1,TGTGCCAGTAGTCAACCGGGACGCCCTAAGGATGAGCAGTTCTTC,CASSQPGRPKDEQFF
TRBV7-2,TRBD2,many,TRBJ2-1,TGTGCCAGCGGCCTCCGTGGCGGGGGGGTTAACAATGAGCAGTTCTTC,CASGLRGGGVNNEQFF
TRBV11-2,TRBD1,-,TRBJ2-7,TGTGCCAGCAGGCCAGCCGGGACAGTCTACAATGAGCAGTACTTC,CASRPAGTVYNEQYF
TRBV7-8,TRBD1,-,TRBJ1-1,TGTGCCAGCAGCGTACAGGGGGCCAGGGAAGCTTTCTTT,CASSVQGAREAFF
TRBV2,-,-,TRBJ1-2,TGTGCCAGCAGTGAAACAACAGTCAACTATGGCTACACCTTC,CASSETTVNYGYTF
TRBV7-2,TRBD2,few,TRBJ2-5,TGTGCCAGCAGCTTAGACCAGGCGGGGAGGGCCCAGTACTTC,CASSLDQAGRAQYF
TRBV24-1,-,few,TRBJ2-3,TGTGCCACCAGTGACACAGGGACCGCCGGGATCACAGATACGCAGTATTTT,CATSDTGTAGITDTQYF
TRBV12-3/TRBV12-4,TRBD1,-,TRBJ1-5,TGTGCCAGCACTCTGACAGGGAGGCATCAGCCCCAGCATTTT,CASTLTGRHQPQHF
TRBV7-9,TRBD1,-,TRBJ2-3,TGTGCCAGCAGCCCCGGGACAGGGAATTCCGATACGCAGTATTTT,CASSPGTGNSDTQYF
TRBV7-8,-,few,TRBJ2-2,TGTGCCAGCAGCTTAGCCGTATCGAACGCCGGGGAGCTGTTTTTT,CASSLAVSNAGELFF
TRBV20-1,-,-,TRBJ2-5,TGCAGTGCTAGAGATTCCCTGGCGCCGGGGATTGGGACCCAGTACTTC,CSARDSLAPGIGTQYF
TRBV7-2,-,-,TRBJ2-3,TGTGCCAGCAGCGCCCGGCGGCGACAGACGCAGTATTTT,CASSARRRQTQYF
TRBV3-1,-,few,TRBJ1-1,TGTGCCAGCAGCTTGCCATCAGGAAACACTGAAGCTTTCTTT,CASSLPSGNTEAFF
TRBV13,TRBD2,-,TRBJ2-5,TGTGCCAGTACCGCGGGGGGGCCTGGGGAGTCCCAGTACTTC,CASTAGGPGESQYF
TRBV5-6,-,once,TRBJ2-3,TGTGCCAGCGACGGGGCCTTAACAGATGCGCAGTATTTT,CASDGALTDAQYF